These T cell receptor beta chains were read from a single sample in a study of T cell repertoires in aging, cancer and after chemotherapy. TCRdb analysed the multiplex PCR reads with MiXCR anew, one entry per CDR3 protein. In the table there are about 12,000 distinct CDR3 sequences, 31% of which are singletons. The sample was blood. The receptors shown here come from a human donor in good health. The donor label of this sample is uncertain. The CDR3 runs from the conserved cysteine through the conserved F or W. Fields, in order: D gene, J gene, V gene, clone size, CDR3 DNA, CDR3 protein. D genes are given only for firm matches. Clone size is given for some rows only: seen once, a few or many times, or a class if the clone is expanded.

d_gene: NA; j_gene: TRBJ1-1; v_gene: TRBV13; abundance: few; CDR3nt: TGTGCCAGCAGCTTACAGGTCTACACTGAAGCTTTCTTT; CDR3aa: CASSLQVYTEAFF
d_gene: TRBD1; j_gene: TRBJ1-1; v_gene: TRBV30; abundance: few; CDR3nt: TGTGCCTGGAGTTTAACAGGGGGGACCACTGAAGCTTTCTTT; CDR3aa: CAWSLTGGTTEAFF
d_gene: TRBD1; j_gene: TRBJ2-6; v_gene: TRBV7-2; abundance: few; CDR3nt: TGTGCCAGCAGCCTAGAGGCAGGGGGCTGGTCTGGGGCCAACGTCCTGACTTTC; CDR3aa: CASSLEAGGWSGANVLTF
d_gene: NA; j_gene: TRBJ2-7; v_gene: TRBV6-2/TRBV6-3; abundance: NA; CDR3nt: TGTGCCAGCAGTTTAACATCGAGCTCCTACGAGCAGTACTTC; CDR3aa: CASSLTSSSYEQYF
d_gene: TRBD1; j_gene: TRBJ1-2; v_gene: TRBV10-3; abundance: few; CDR3nt: TGTGCCATCAGTGACTTCCAGGACAGGGACCCCCGTGGCTACACCTTC; CDR3aa: CAISDFQDRDPRGYTF
d_gene: TRBD2; j_gene: TRBJ2-3; v_gene: TRBV19; abundance: NA; CDR3nt: TGTGCCAGTAGCCGGGCTGGAAAAGCGGGGGCCAGAGATACGCAGTATTTT; CDR3aa: CASSRAGKAGARDTQYF
d_gene: NA; j_gene: TRBJ1-5; v_gene: TRBV20-1; abundance: NA; CDR3nt: TGCAGTGCTAGAGTACACGGGGGGCTAGGGCAGCCCCAGCATTTT; CDR3aa: CSARVHGGLGQPQHF
d_gene: NA; j_gene: TRBJ2-2; v_gene: TRBV11-2; abundance: NA; CDR3nt: TGTGCCAGCAGCTTATTTAACTTAAACACCGGGGAGCTGTTTTTT; CDR3aa: CASSLFNLNTGELFF
d_gene: NA; j_gene: TRBJ1-5; v_gene: TRBV6-1; abundance: NA; CDR3nt: TGTGCCAGCAGTGATCGGAGAGGGACGCTAACTTTTTATAGCAATCAGCCCCAGCATTTT; CDR3aa: CASSDRRGTLTFYSNQPQHF
d_gene: NA; j_gene: TRBJ2-1; v_gene: TRBV19; abundance: NA; CDR3nt: TGTGCCAGTAGTATAGCCAGGGTGGGTGAGCAGTTCTTC; CDR3aa: CASSIARVGEQFF
d_gene: NA; j_gene: TRBJ2-5; v_gene: TRBV6-1; abundance: once; CDR3nt: TGTGCCAGCAGAGAGAGGGTAGGGATTTTTACCCAGTACTTC; CDR3aa: CASRERVGIFTQYF
d_gene: TRBD2; j_gene: TRBJ2-3; v_gene: TRBV6-1; abundance: NA; CDR3nt: TGTGCCAGCGCTAGCGGGGGGGCCACCACAGATACGCAGTATTTT; CDR3aa: CASASGGATTDTQYF
d_gene: NA; j_gene: TRBJ2-7; v_gene: TRBV11-2; abundance: NA; CDR3nt: TGTGCCAGCACCTACATTAACTACGAGCAGTACTTC; CDR3aa: CASTYINYEQYF
d_gene: NA; j_gene: TRBJ2-1; v_gene: TRBV7-6; abundance: NA; CDR3nt: TGTGCCAGCAGCCGCTCTTTTCCGTCGCGTAGCTCCTACAATGAGCAGTTCTTC; CDR3aa: CASSRSFPSRSSYNEQFF
d_gene: TRBD2; j_gene: TRBJ2-5; v_gene: TRBV7-6; abundance: NA; CDR3nt: TGTGCCAGCAGCCCCGGGACTAGCGGGGGGGCCTGGGAGACCCAGTACTTC; CDR3aa: CASSPGTSGGAWETQYF
d_gene: NA; j_gene: TRBJ1-1; v_gene: TRBV5-4; abundance: NA; CDR3nt: TGTGCCAGCAGCGCGGGGGGTTACTTAAACACTGAAGCTTTCTTT; CDR3aa: CASSAGGYLNTEAFF
d_gene: TRBD1; j_gene: TRBJ2-3; v_gene: TRBV7-2; abundance: few; CDR3nt: TGTGCCAGCAGTCCGTCCAGGGGGACAGATACGCAGTATTTT; CDR3aa: CASSPSRGTDTQYF
d_gene: NA; j_gene: TRBJ2-5; v_gene: TRBV13; abundance: NA; CDR3nt: TGCGCCAGCAGCTTGGGAGGATTTGGAGAGACCCAGTACTTC; CDR3aa: CASSLGGFGETQYF
d_gene: TRBD1; j_gene: TRBJ1-5; v_gene: TRBV10-2; abundance: NA; CDR3nt: TGCGCCAGCAGTGCAAAAAGTGAGACAGGGTCCAATCAGCCCCAGCATTTT; CDR3aa: CASSAKSETGSNQPQHF
d_gene: NA; j_gene: TRBJ2-7; v_gene: TRBV6-5; abundance: medium-sized; CDR3nt: TGTGCCAGCAGTTTGAGGCTCACCTACGAGCAGTACTTC; CDR3aa: CASSLRLTYEQYF
d_gene: NA; j_gene: TRBJ1-6; v_gene: TRBV20-1; abundance: once; CDR3nt: TGCAGTGCTAGAGTTGGGGGCGCGGGTTCACCCCTCCACTTT; CDR3aa: CSARVGGAGSPLHF
d_gene: NA; j_gene: TRBJ2-7; v_gene: TRBV5-4; abundance: NA; CDR3nt: TGTGCCAGCAGCTCGGCGGCTAGCGAGCAGTACTTC; CDR3aa: CASSSAASEQYF
d_gene: TRBD1; j_gene: TRBJ1-5; v_gene: TRBV6-5; abundance: few; CDR3nt: TGTGCCAGCAGGGCGAGACAGGGGACGAGCCAGCCCCAGCATTTT; CDR3aa: CASRARQGTSQPQHF
d_gene: NA; j_gene: TRBJ1-5; v_gene: TRBV19; abundance: NA; CDR3nt: TGTGCCAGTAGGAGAGGAGCTGAAAGCAATCAGCCCCAGCATTTT; CDR3aa: CASRRGAESNQPQHF
d_gene: TRBD1; j_gene: TRBJ1-1; v_gene: TRBV30; abundance: NA; CDR3nt: TGTGCCTGGAGTCCTAGACAGGGTAACACTGAAGCTTTCTTT; CDR3aa: CAWSPRQGNTEAFF
d_gene: NA; j_gene: TRBJ2-5; v_gene: TRBV5-4; abundance: NA; CDR3nt: TGTGCCAGCAGCTTGGAGATGGCGGGTCAAGAGACCCAGTACTTC; CDR3aa: CASSLEMAGQETQYF
d_gene: TRBD1; j_gene: TRBJ1-1; v_gene: TRBV5-6; abundance: NA; CDR3nt: TGTGCCAGCAGGGTTCAGGGGGCGGCACCTGCTTTCTTT; CDR3aa: CASRVQGAAPAFF
d_gene: NA; j_gene: TRBJ1-5; v_gene: TRBV6-6; abundance: NA; CDR3nt: TGTGCCAGCAGCCCTCCCAATCAGCCCCAGCATTTT; CDR3aa: CASSPPNQPQHF
d_gene: NA; j_gene: TRBJ2-2; v_gene: TRBV7-2; abundance: NA; CDR3nt: TGTGCCAGCAGCTTAGTGCCGACCGGGGAGCTGTTTTTT; CDR3aa: CASSLVPTGELFF
d_gene: NA; j_gene: TRBJ2-3; v_gene: TRBV12-3/TRBV12-4; abundance: NA; CDR3nt: NA; CDR3aa: CASSFGAGTSTDTQYF
d_gene: TRBD1; j_gene: TRBJ1-5; v_gene: TRBV6-1; abundance: once; CDR3nt: TGTGCCAGCAGTGGGGACAGTATTTTTCAGCCCCAGCATTTT; CDR3aa: CASSGDSIFQPQHF